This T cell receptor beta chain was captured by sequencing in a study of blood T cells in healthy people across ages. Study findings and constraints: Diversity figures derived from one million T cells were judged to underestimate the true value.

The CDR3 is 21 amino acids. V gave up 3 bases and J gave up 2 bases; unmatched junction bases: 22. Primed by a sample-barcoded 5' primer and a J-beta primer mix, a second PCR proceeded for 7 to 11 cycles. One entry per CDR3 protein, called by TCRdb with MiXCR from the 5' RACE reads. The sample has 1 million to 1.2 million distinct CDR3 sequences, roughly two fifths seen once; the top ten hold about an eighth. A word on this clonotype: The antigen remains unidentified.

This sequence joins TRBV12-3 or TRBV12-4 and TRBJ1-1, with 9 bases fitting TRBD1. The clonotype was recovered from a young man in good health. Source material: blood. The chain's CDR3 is CASSFSSRTGDSVLRNTEAFF. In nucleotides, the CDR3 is TGTGCCAGCAGTTTTAGTTCGCGGACAGGGGACTCAGTCCTCCGAAACACTGAAGCTTTCTTT.